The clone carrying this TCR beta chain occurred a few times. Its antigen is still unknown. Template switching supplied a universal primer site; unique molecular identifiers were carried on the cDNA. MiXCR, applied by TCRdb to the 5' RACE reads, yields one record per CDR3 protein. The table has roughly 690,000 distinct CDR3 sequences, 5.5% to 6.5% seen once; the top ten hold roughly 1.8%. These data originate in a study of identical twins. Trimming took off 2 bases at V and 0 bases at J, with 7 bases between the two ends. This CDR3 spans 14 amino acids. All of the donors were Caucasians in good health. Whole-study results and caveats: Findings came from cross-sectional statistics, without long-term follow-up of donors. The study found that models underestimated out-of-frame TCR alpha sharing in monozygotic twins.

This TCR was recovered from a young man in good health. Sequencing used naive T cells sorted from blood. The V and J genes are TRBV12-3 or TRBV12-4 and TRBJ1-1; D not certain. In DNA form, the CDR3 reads TGTGCCAGCAGTTTAAAGGAGATGAACACTGAAGCTTTCTTT. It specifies CASSLKEMNTEAFF.